Given below is one T cell receptor beta chain in context. The data belong to a study of blood T cell repertoires in COVID-19. Study as a whole: T cells, B-cell-depleted T cells, or PBMCs supplied cDNA or gDNA.

The CDR3 contains 12 residues. V was shortened by 4 bases and J by 0 bases, with 3 bases between the two germline ends. CDR1 is KGHSH and CDR2 is LQKENI in the germline V gene. Enrolled during active infection, Seattle patients were then followed longitudinally. Libraries were prepared by immunoSEQ multiplex PCR; TCRdb keeps only in-frame clonotypes and omits some of them. The table records some 220,000 clones, 80% to 85% of them present only once. This chain connects TRBV18 to TRBJ1-1; D remains unclear. The sequencing sample was made of peripheral blood. The receptor was derived from a woman in her seventies with COVID-19, enrolled during active disease. The CDR3 region has the DNA TGTGCCAGCTCACTCATGAACACTGAAGCTTTCTTT. Protein: CASSLMNTEAFF.